This paragraph covers one TCR beta chain sequence. This specimen comes from a study of blood T cell repertoires in COVID-19. Whole-study context: PBMCs, B-cell-depleted T cells, or T cells provided the cDNA or gDNA that made up the material.

From germline, CDR1 is ENHRY and CDR2 SYGVKD. The CDR3 extends over 14 amino acids. V was cut by 3 bases and J by 3 bases, with 9 bases left in between. Original processing methods: Researchers report that nucleated cell counts were estimated from reference gene primer amplification. Sequenced by immunoSEQ multiplex PCR; TCRdb stores in-frame clones only, minus some. V, J and clone size reflect that table, while D and trimming were determined from the DNA. The data hold 150,000 or so clones, with 75% to 95% observed a single time. Sequenced material: peripheral blood. The rearrangement links TRBV10-3 to TRBJ1-5; possible D gene TRBD1, 5 bases. This TCR was sampled from a man aged 45-65 years with acute or convalescent COVID-19. Here the CDR3 reads CAISEGDFNQPQHF. CDR3 coding DNA: TGTGCCATCAGTGAAGGGGACTTCAATCAGCCCCAGCATTTT.